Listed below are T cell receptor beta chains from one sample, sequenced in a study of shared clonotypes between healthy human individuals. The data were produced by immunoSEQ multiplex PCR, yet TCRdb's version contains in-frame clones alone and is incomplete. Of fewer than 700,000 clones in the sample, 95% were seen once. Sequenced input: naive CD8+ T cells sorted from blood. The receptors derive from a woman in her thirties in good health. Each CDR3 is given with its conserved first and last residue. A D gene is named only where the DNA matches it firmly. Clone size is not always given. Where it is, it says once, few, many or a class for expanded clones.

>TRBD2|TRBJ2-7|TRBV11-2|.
CASSSEVGLATHEQYF
TGTGCCAGCAGCTCGGAGGTGGGACTAGCGACCCACGAGCAGTACTTC
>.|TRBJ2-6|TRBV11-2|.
CASSFGRTSGANVLTF
TGTGCCAGCAGCTTCGGACGGACCTCTGGGGCCAACGTCCTGACTTTC
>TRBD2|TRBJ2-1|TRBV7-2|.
CASSFISGRPYNEQFF
TGTGCCAGCAGCTTCATTAGCGGGAGACCCTACAATGAGCAGTTCTTC
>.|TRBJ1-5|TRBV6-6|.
CASSYLQGHQPQHF
TGTGCCAGCAGTTACCTCCAGGGCCATCAGCCCCAGCATTTT
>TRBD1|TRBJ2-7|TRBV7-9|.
CASSASGQSYEQYF
TGTGCCAGCAGCGCCTCGGGACAGTCCTACGAGCAGTACTTC
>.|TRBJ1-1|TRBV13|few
CASSLVSGEAFF
TGTGCCAGCAGCTTAGTTTCGGGTGAAGCTTTCTTT
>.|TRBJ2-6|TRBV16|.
CASSQPGLSGSGANVLTF
TGTGCCAGCAGCCAACCGGGACTGTCCGGCTCTGGGGCCAACGTCCTGACTTTC
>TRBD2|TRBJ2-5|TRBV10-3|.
CAISPTSGPNQETQYF
TGTGCCATCAGCCCGACTAGCGGACCGAACCAAGAGACCCAGTACTTC
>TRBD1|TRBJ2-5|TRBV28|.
CASSLWRTGGQETQYF
TGTGCCAGCAGTTTATGGAGGACAGGGGGACAAGAGACCCAGTACTTC
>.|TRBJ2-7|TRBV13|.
CASSFQVSYEQYF
TGTGCCAGCAGCTTTCAGGTCTCCTACGAGCAGTACTTC
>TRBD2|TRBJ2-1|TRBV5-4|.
CASSSSGRASEQFF
TGTGCCAGCAGCTCGAGCGGGAGGGCCTCTGAGCAGTTCTTC
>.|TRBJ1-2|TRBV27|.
CASSEEGSAYYGYTF
TGTGCCAGTAGCGAGGAGGGGAGTGCGTACTATGGCTACACCTTC
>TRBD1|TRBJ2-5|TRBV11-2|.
CASSLGTGGRAETQYF
TGTGCCAGCAGCCTAGGGACAGGGGGACGTGCAGAGACCCAGTACTTC
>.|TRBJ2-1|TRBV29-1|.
CSVDPSPNEQFF
TGCAGCGTTGACCCAAGCCCCAATGAGCAGTTCTTC
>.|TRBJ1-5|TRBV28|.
CASTQGGREQPQHF
TGTGCCAGCACGCAAGGGGGGCGTGAACAGCCCCAGCATTTT
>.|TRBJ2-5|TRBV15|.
CATSRKWGRNQETQYF
TGTGCCACCAGCAGAAAATGGGGGCGGAATCAAGAGACCCAGTACTTC